These T cell receptor beta chains were read from a single sample in a study of CD8 T cells in ankylosing spondylitis. TCRdb redid the calling of the 5' RACE reads with MiXCR, one entry per CDR3 protein. The sample holds about 400,000 distinct CDR3 sequences, around 24% seen once. Sequencing used blood, either unsorted or a sorted T cell fraction (not recorded which). These TCRs come from a male donor with ankylosing spondylitis. Each CDR3 is given with its conserved first and last residue. The order of the fields is V gene, clone size, J gene, CDR3 protein. Rows give clone size only sometimes, using once, few, many, or a class for an expanded clone.

V: TRBV27
size: few
J: TRBJ1-6
CDR3: CASSLYNSPLHF

V: TRBV5-1
size: few
J: TRBJ2-3
CDR3: CASSLPQGPSTDTQYF

V: TRBV12-3/TRBV12-4
size: few
J: TRBJ2-1
CDR3: CASSTTSGRASYNEQFF

V: TRBV7-3
size: few
J: TRBJ2-4
CDR3: CASSSTRAAKNIQYF

V: TRBV30
size: -
J: TRBJ1-1
CDR3: CAWSRQGIEAFF

V: TRBV4-2
size: -
J: TRBJ2-2
CDR3: CASSQRHSNTGELFF

V: TRBV27
size: few
J: TRBJ2-3
CDR3: CASSSWAGRTDTQYF

V: TRBV29-1
size: few
J: TRBJ1-1
CDR3: CSVKIQSNTEAFF

V: TRBV11-2
size: -
J: TRBJ1-1
CDR3: CASSHRQGREAFF

V: TRBV21-1
size: -
J: TRBJ2-7
CDR3: CASSKGPAGEHSF